This T cell receptor beta chain was recorded in a study of post-analysis software for immune sequencing data. Study outcomes and limitations: In patients, about 5 TRBV segments were more frequent than in controls, with TRBV5-6, TRBV5-1 and TRBV20-1 among them.

Unique molecular identifiers were present in the TCR beta cDNA libraries. Using its own MiXCR run on the PCR reads, TCRdb lists one record per CDR3 protein. The sample holds 650,000 to 850,000 distinct CDR3 sequences; approximately 53% are singletons and the top ten take approximately 4.4%. About this clonotype: Its target is not known.

The CDR3 contains 16 residues. The V end was cut by 4 bases, the J end by 4 bases, with 17 bases between. Germline V CDR1 and CDR2: MGHRA, YSYEKL. Sequencing used blood. The chain combines TRBV4-1 with TRBJ2-4; possible D gene TRBD2, 5 bases. This receptor was taken from a girl between 10 and 17 years old with multiple sclerosis. DNA of the CDR3: TGCGCCAGCAGCCCTCCGGGGATTGTGGGAAAAAACATTCAGTACTTC. Translated, it gives CASSPPGIVGKNIQYF.